This TCR beta chain was found in a study of cytomegalovirus exposure and HLA in healthy donors. Each donor was nominally healthy when sampled (though unrecorded immune exposures were likely). This PCR relied on a set of 60 Vbeta primers and 13 Jbeta primers. Clones were sequenced by immunoSEQ multiplex PCR, and TCRdb holds only the in-frame ones, with some missing. This table holds some 120,000 clones, 15% to 20% found once. To note about this clone: The antigen remains undetermined.

Germline loops: CDR1 SQVTM, CDR2 ANQGSEA. V was cut by 3 bases and J by 6 bases, with 8 bases left in between. The CDR3 has 12 residues. Broader study findings: TCR beta V segments were, for the most part, productive about 90% or about 30% of the time in an earlier analysis. Altogether, 160 or so TCR beta chains were recorded as cytomegalovirus-associated. Apart from CMV serostatus, no immune exposure information was available.

Sequenced material: PBMCs. The chain recombines TRBV29-1 with TRBJ2-2; a possible D gene is TRBD1 (6 bases). The receptor comes from a female donor in good health and CMV-seropositive. The CDR3 bases are TGCAGCGTTGAGACAGGAGCCGGGGAGCTGTTTTTT. It encodes CSVETGAGELFF.